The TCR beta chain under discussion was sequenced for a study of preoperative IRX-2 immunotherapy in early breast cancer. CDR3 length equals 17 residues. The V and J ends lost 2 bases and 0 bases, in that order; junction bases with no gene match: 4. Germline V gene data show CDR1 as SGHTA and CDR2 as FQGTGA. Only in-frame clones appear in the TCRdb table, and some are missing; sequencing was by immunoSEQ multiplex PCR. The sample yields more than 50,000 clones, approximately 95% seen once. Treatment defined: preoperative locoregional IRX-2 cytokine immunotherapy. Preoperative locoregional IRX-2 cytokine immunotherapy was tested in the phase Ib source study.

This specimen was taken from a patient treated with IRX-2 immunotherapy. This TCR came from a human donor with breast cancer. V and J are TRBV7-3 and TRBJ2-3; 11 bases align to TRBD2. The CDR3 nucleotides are TGTGCCAGCAGCTTACTAGCGGGGGGCCCTAGCACAGATACGCAGTATTTT. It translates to CASSLLAGGPSTDTQYF.